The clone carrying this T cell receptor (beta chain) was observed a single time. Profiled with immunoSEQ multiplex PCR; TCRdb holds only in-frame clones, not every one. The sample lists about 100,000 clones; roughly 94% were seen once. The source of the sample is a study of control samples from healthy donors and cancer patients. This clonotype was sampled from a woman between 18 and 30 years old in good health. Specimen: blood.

The CDR3 DNA sequence: TGTGCCAGCAGTATCCTAGCGGGGGAGGGTGAGCAGTTCTTC. It specifies CASSILAGEGEQFF. This chain joins TRBV6-5 and TRBJ2-1; 10 bases agree with TRBD2. This CDR3 has 14 amino acids. With V trimmed by 5 bases and J by 9 bases, 7 bases remained unmatched. The germline V gene encodes CDR1 MNHEY and CDR2 SVGAGI.